This T cell receptor (beta chain) was captured in a study of graft-versus-host responses after intestinal transplantation. Study results and limitations: Investigators detected GvH clones in recipient marrow, with some emerging earlier in ileum or blood.

This CDR3 is built from 18 residues. CDR1 is MNHEY, CDR2 SMNVEV, per germline (reference sequence). Trimming took 5 bases from V and 0 from J; bases not matched to a gene: 11. On this clone itself: Its antigen remains unidentified.

Only in-frame clones appear in the TCRdb table, and some are missing; sequencing was by immunoSEQ multiplex PCR. The table records around 89,000 clones, around 92% of them present only once. The genes are TRBV27 and TRBJ2-7; TRBD1 matches 12 bases. Here the sequenced sample was unstimulated CD8+ T cells sorted from spleen or lymph node cells, taken before transplant. The receptor comes from a human donor who was the organ donor for an intestinal transplant. The CDR3 nucleotides are TGTGCCAGCAGTCCACGGGGGACAGGGGGCGTCGTCTCCTACGAGCAGTACTTC. Encoded protein: CASSPRGTGGVVSYEQYF.